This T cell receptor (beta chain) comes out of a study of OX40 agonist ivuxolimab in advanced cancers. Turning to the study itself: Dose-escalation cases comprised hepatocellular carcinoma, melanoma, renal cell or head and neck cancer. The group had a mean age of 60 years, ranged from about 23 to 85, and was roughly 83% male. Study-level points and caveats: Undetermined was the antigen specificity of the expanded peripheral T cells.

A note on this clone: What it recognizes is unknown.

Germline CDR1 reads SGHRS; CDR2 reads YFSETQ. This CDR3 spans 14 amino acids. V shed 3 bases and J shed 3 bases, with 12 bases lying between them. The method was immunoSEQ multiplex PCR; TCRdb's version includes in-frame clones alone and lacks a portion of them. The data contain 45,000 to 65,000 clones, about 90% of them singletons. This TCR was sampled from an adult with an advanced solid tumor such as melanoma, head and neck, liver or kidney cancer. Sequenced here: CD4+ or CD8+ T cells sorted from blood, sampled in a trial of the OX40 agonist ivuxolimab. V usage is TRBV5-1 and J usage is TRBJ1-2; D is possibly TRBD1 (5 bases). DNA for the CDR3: TGCGCCAGCAGCTCGCTCGGGGGATACTATGGCTACACCTTC. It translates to CASSSLGGYYGYTF.